Each of the 24 T cell receptor beta chains below was sequenced from the same sample in a study of blood T cell repertoires in COVID-19. TCRdb's table, derived via immunoSEQ multiplex PCR, lists solely in-frame clones and lacks some. This sample has roughly 250,000 clones, with more than 70% found just once. Sample: peripheral blood. These receptors all come from a woman between 40 and 50 years old who had recovered from COVID-19.

J is TRBJ1-2 and V is TRBV7-2, with D maybe TRBD1 (5 bases). This CDR3 has 14 residues. Germline values: CDR1 SGHTA, CDR2 FQGNSA. Trimming left V 1 base short and J 4 bases short, with 10 bases between. CDR3 sequence reads: CASSLEWQGYGYTF. CDR3 in DNA: TGTGCCAGCAGCTTAGAGTGGCAGGGCTATGGCTACACCTTC.

The gene calls are TRBV7-2 and TRBJ1-2; D remains unclear. Germline V lookup: CDR1 SGHTA, CDR2 FQGNSA. The CDR3 sequence is 14 residues long. Trimming removed 0 bases from V and 7 bases from J, with 12 bases in between. Here the CDR3 DNA reads TGTGCCAGCAGCTTAGCGTTGGTAGGGAGTGGCTACACCTTC. This translates into CASSLALVGSGYTF.

The chain is built from TRBV11-3 and TRBJ2-1; TRBD2 aligns across 7 bases. Unmatched junction bases numbered 2, after V lost 3 bases and J lost 3 bases. Germline lookup yields CDR1 SGHNT and CDR2 YENEEA. The length of the CDR3 is 14 residues. CDR3 residues: CASSLGGIYNEQFF. As DNA, the CDR3 is TGTGCCAGCAGCTTGGGGGGGATCTACAATGAGCAGTTCTTC.

The chain has TRBV11-3 and TRBJ1-4; possibly TRBD1 for D (6 bases). The length of the CDR3 is 17 residues. Trimming stripped 4 bases from V and 13 bases from J, with 28 bases between. Per germline, CDR1 SGHNT and CDR2 YENEEA. In DNA form, the CDR3 reads TGTGCCAGCAGCTCTTTTACAGGGCCCGATCGATCAAGGAGACTGTTTTTT. The encoded protein is CASSSFTGPDRSRRLFF. The complete variable domain, with remaining parts taken from reference TRBV11-3 and TRBJ1-4, reads EAGVVQSPRYKIIEKKQPVAFWCNPISGHNTLYWYLQNLGQGPELLIRYENEEAVDDSQLPKDRFSAERLKGVDSTLKIQPAELGDSAVYLCASSSFTGPDRSRRLFFGSGTQLSVL.

V and J are TRBV29-1 and TRBJ2-7; TRBD2 matches at 9 bases. V lost 7 bases to trimming and J lost 4 bases; unmatched junction nucleotides: 11. Germline loops: CDR1 SQVTM, CDR2 ANQGSEA. The CDR3 has 14 amino acids. The CDR3 reads CSGALAGAIYEQYF. DNA for the CDR3: TGCAGCGGGGCCTTAGCGGGAGCTATTTACGAGCAGTACTTC.

The chain employs TRBV23-1 and TRBJ1-2; 9 bases agree with TRBD1. TRBV23-1 is known as an ORF, though its function is uncertain. Trimming cost V 0 bases and J 8 bases; bases outside gene matches: 10. The CDR3 is 16 residues long. In nucleotides, the CDR3 is TGCGCCAGCAGTCAATCGGGAGACAGGGGGGATTGGGGCTACACCTTC. Its translation is CASSQSGDRGDWGYTF.

The V gene is TRBV4-3, the J gene TRBJ2-1; D gene ambiguous. The V gene's germline CDR1 is LGHNA and CDR2 YSLEER. V lost 1 base and J lost 3, with 10 bases in between. The CDR3 is made up of 15 amino acids. Written as DNA, the CDR3 is TGCGCCAGCAGCCAAGTTTATACAAACTACAATGAGCAGTTCTTC. Its protein is CASSQVYTNYNEQFF.

The table lists this clone with a few counts. The chain carries TRBV6-6 and TRBJ1-3; 12 bases fit TRBD1. The V segment lost 5 bases and the J segment 5 bases; nucleotides outside the gene matches: 10. CDR1 is MNHNY, CDR2 SVGAGI, per germline (reference sequence). This CDR3 comprises 17 residues. The CDR3 sequence: CASSPGDRGLLRNTIYF. CDR3 DNA sequence: TGTGCCAGCAGTCCTGGGGACAGGGGGCTTTTAAGAAACACCATATATTTT.

This sequence joins TRBV9 and TRBJ2-2; TRBD1 might be the D (5 bases). Trimming pared 2 bases from V and 3 bases from J, leaving 8 bases between. The germline gives CDR1 SGDLS, CDR2 YYNGEE. The CDR3 loop spans 14 amino acids. CDR3 in amino acids: CASSVLGDTGELFF. DNA for the CDR3: TGTGCCAGCAGCGTTTTAGGGGACACCGGGGAGCTGTTTTTT.

The chain is built from TRBV5-1 and TRBJ1-1, with 9 bases fitting TRBD1. Germline V gene sequence: CDR1 SGHRS, CDR2 YFSETQ. V shed 4 bases and J 3 bases; nucleotides not matched to a gene: 10. The CDR3 has 16 residues. CDR3 loop: CASSPGQGHTDTEAFF. The CDR3 coding sequence is TGCGCCAGCAGCCCCGGACAGGGGCATACGGACACTGAAGCTTTCTTT. Full variable domain (missing parts from reference TRBV5-1 and TRBJ1-1): KAGVTQTPRYLIKTRGQQVTLSCSPISGHRSVSWYQQTPGQGLQFLFEYFSETQRNKGNFPGRFSGRQFSNSRSEMNVSTLELGDSALYLCASSPGQGHTDTEAFFGQGTRLTVV.

The rearrangement links TRBV19 to TRBJ1-1, with D unresolved. Trimming took off 0 bases at V and 2 bases at J, with 10 bases between the two ends. The germline CDR1 and CDR2 sequences are LNHDA and SQIVND (reference sequence). This CDR3 region has 15 residues. As DNA, the CDR3 is TGTGCCAGTAGTATAGAGACGGCGGGAAACACTGAAGCTTTCTTT. Translated, it gives CASSIETAGNTEAFF.

The chain uses TRBV6-5 and TRBJ2-7, with 11 bases lining up with TRBD2. J gave up 4 bases and V 6 bases, and 5 bases lay outside the gene matches. This CDR3 comprises 14 residues. In germline, CDR1 is MNHEY, CDR2 SVGAGI. Here the CDR3 DNA reads TGTGCCAGCAGGGTGACTAGCGGGACTTACGAGCAGTACTTC. Residues: CASRVTSGTYEQYF.

The CDR3 spells CASDQRSTDTQYF. CDR3 in DNA: TGTGCCTCTGACCAGAGGTCCACAGATACGCAGTATTTT. This sequence joins TRBV30 and TRBJ2-3, with unresolved D. This CDR3 region has 13 residues. CDR1 and CDR2 from the germline V gene are GTSNPN and SVGIG (reference sequence). The V and J ends lost 7 bases and 2 bases respectively, with 13 bases between them.

V gene TRBV28 combines with J gene TRBJ2-5, with D possibly being TRBD2 (7 bases). This CDR3 has 20 residues. V was trimmed by 11 bases and J by 0 bases, leaving 34 bases between them. Germline values: CDR1 MDHEN, CDR2 SYDVKM. The CDR3 here is CAGSDGYAGARTQYQETQYF. CDR3 DNA: TGTGCCGGGTCCGATGGGTATGCGGGGGCACGCACACAGTACCAAGAGACCCAGTACTTC.

The rearrangement joins TRBV4-1 to TRBJ1-6; D is perhaps TRBD1 (6 bases). V lost 5 bases to trimming and J lost 6 bases, with 17 bases between them. CDR3 length equals 16 residues. Germline CDR1 MGHRA, CDR2 YSYEKL. The CDR3 protein is CASSRNRAMGNSPLHF. CDR3 nucleotides: TGCGCCAGCAGCAGAAACAGGGCCATGGGTAATTCACCCCTCCACTTT.

The V gene is TRBV27, the J gene TRBJ2-3; maybe TRBD2 (5 bases). Germline CDR1 is MNHEY and CDR2 is SMNVEV (reference sequence). This CDR3 is built from 16 residues. Trimming left V 6 bases short and J 1 base short, with 17 bases between. The CDR3 loop reads CASSLRAASRTDTQYF. The CDR3 DNA is TGTGCCAGCAGCTTGAGGGCGGCTAGTCGCACAGATACGCAGTATTTT.

The chain links TRBV7-3 to TRBJ1-2; 8 bases map to TRBD1. J lost 7 bases, V lost 5 bases, and 9 bases had no gene match. Germline V lookup: CDR1 SGHTA, CDR2 FQGTGA. CDR3 length: 14 amino acids. CDR3 loop: CASSPGTGFAGYTF. The CDR3 DNA is TGTGCCAGCAGCCCCGGGACAGGTTTTGCTGGCTACACCTTC. Supplemented by reference TRBV7-3 and TRBJ1-2, the full variable domain reads GAGVSQTPSNKVTEKGKYVELRCDPISGHTALYWYRQSLGQGPEFLIYFQGTGAADDSGLPNDRFFAVRPEGSVSTLKIQRTERGDSAVYLCASSPGTGFAGYTFGSGTRLTVV.

The genes are TRBV14 and TRBJ2-5; D uncertain. This CDR3 contains 15 residues. V dropped 0 bases and J dropped 0 bases, with 8 bases sitting between them. Germline CDR1 reads SGHDN; CDR2 reads FVKESK. In DNA, the CDR3 is TGTGCCAGCAGCCAAGACCGGAGATACCAAGAGACCCAGTACTTC. Encoded protein: CASSQDRRYQETQYF.

The chain couples TRBV6-5 to TRBJ2-1; D gene uncertain. V lost 4 bases and J lost 9, with 13 bases in between. Per germline, CDR1 MNHEY and CDR2 SVGAGI. The CDR3 is 13 residues long. CDR3 in amino acids: CASSSTPVREQFF. The DNA of the CDR3 is TGTGCCAGCAGTTCGACTCCGGTGCGTGAGCAGTTCTTC.

The chain employs TRBV7-9 and TRBJ1-6, with D possibly TRBD1 on 5 matching bases. Deletions cut 4 bases from V and 0 bases from J, with 13 bases between. Germline CDR1 reads SEHNR; CDR2 reads FQNEAQ (reference sequence). The CDR3 spans 17 residues. The CDR3 coding sequence is TGTGCCAGCAGCTCCGGACATTTGAGCTCCTATAATTCACCCCTCCACTTT. It is translated as CASSSGHLSSYNSPLHF.

The chain links TRBV15 to TRBJ2-7, with 7 bases identical to TRBD2. Per germline, CDR1 LNHNV and CDR2 YYDKDF (reference sequence). The CDR3 contains 16 residues. V trimming: 3 bases; J trimming: 5 bases; junction bases outside the gene matches: 13. The CDR3 loop reads CATSRRAGGSFDEQYF. The CDR3 bases are TGTGCCACCAGCAGGAGAGCAGGCGGGAGTTTCGACGAGCAGTACTTC.

The chain has TRBV28 and TRBJ1-2; a possible D gene is TRBD1 (6 bases). CDR1 and CDR2 from the germline V gene are MDHEN and SYDVKM. The CDR3 spans 13 residues. V gave up 5 bases and J gave up 7 bases, with 14 bases separating them. CDR3 DNA sequence: TGTGCCAGCAGTAAACAGGGAAGGGTTGGCTACACCTTC. Translation gives CASSKQGRVGYTF.

For this clone: The same CDR3 also results from other DNA sequences found in this sample. V and J are TRBV11-3 and TRBJ2-7; the match to TRBD2 covers 8 bases. The CDR3 extends over 15 amino acids. Germline CDR1 SGHNT, CDR2 YENEEA. Losses at the gene ends were 3 bases for V and 0 bases for J; bases not matched to a gene: 4. This chain's CDR3 is CASSLGGGSSYEQYF. CDR3 DNA sequence: TGTGCCAGCAGCTTGGGCGGGGGGAGCTCCTACGAGCAGTACTTC.

The genes are TRBV5-5 and TRBJ2-1, with D tentatively TRBD2 (5 bases). Trimming took off 0 bases at V and 2 bases at J, with 9 bases between the two ends. Germline lookup yields CDR1 SGHKS and CDR2 YYEKEE (reference sequence). The CDR3 is 15 amino acids. In nucleotides, the CDR3 is TGTGCCAGCAGCTTGGGGCGGGTTACCTACAATGAGCAGTTCTTC. Translation gives CASSLGRVTYNEQFF.